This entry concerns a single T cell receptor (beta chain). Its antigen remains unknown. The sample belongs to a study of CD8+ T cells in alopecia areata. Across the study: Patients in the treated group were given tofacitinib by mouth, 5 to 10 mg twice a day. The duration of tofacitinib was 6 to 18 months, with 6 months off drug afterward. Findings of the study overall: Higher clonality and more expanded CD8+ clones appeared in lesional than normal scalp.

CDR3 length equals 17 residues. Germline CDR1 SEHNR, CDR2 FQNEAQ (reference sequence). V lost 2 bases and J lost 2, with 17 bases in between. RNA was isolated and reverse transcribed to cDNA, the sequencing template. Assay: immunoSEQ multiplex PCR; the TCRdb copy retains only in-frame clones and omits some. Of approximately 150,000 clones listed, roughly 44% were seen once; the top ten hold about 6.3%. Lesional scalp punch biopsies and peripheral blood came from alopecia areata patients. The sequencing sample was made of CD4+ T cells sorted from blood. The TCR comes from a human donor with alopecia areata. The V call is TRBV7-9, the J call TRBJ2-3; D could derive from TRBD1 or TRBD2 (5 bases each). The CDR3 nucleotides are TGTGCCAGCAGCTTATCTGGGGCTCTAGACTACACAGATACGCAGTATTTT. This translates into CASSLSGALDYTDTQYF.